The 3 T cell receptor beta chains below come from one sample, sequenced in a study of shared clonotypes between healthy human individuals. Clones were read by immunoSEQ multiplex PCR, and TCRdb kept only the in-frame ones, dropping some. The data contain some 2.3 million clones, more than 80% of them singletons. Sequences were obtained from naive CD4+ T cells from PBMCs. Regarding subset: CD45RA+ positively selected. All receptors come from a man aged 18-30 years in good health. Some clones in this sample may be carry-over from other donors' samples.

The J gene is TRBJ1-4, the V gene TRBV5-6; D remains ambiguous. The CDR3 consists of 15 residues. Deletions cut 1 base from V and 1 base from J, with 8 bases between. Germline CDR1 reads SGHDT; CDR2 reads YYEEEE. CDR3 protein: CASSLRRVTNEKLFF. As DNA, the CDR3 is TGTGCCAGCAGCTTGCGGCGCGTAACTAATGAAAAACTGTTTTTT.

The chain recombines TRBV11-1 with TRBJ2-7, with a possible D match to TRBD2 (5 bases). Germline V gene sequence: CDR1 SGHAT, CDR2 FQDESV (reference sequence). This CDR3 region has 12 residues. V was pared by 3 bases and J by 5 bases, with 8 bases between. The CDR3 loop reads CASSFWRDEQYF. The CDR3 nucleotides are TGTGCCAGCAGCTTTTGGCGGGACGAGCAGTACTTC.

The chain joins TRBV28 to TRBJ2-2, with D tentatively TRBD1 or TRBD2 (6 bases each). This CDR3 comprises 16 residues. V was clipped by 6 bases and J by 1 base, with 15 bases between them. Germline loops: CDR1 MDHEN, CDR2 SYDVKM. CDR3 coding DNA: TGTGCCAGCAGCACATCGGGGGCCGGGAACACCGGGGAGCTGTTTTTT. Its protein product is CASSTSGAGNTGELFF.